A single sample gave rise to the 22 T cell receptor beta chains below, sequenced in a study of blood T cell repertoires in COVID-19. Profiled with immunoSEQ multiplex PCR; TCRdb holds only in-frame clones, not every one. The table lists 35,000 to 40,000 clones, 84% of them singletons, with about 1.5% in the top ten. Sequenced material: peripheral blood. These receptors all stem from a man aged 55 to 70 with COVID-19, enrolled during active disease.

The rearrangement uses TRBV5-1 and TRBJ1-1; 8 bases fit TRBD1. Germline CDR1 and CDR2: SGHRS and YFSETQ. The length of the CDR3 is 14 residues. V lost 5 bases and J lost 8; bases outside the gene matches: 11. The CDR3 DNA is TGCGCCAGCAGAGACGGACAGGGAGGTTTCGAAGCTTTCTTT. This gives the protein CASRDGQGGFEAFF.

V and J are TRBV7-9 and TRBJ2-5; 10 nucleotides align to TRBD1. V was clipped by 2 bases and J by 4 bases; unmatched bases: 4. Germline V gene lookup returns CDR1 SEHNR and CDR2 FQNEAQ (reference sequence). This CDR3 spans 15 amino acids. The CDR3: CASSLTRDRGETQYF. The CDR3, as DNA: TGTGCCAGCAGCTTAACCCGGGACAGGGGAGAGACCCAGTACTTC.

The J gene is TRBJ2-1, the V gene TRBV19, with D possibly TRBD2 on 6 matching bases. Germline V gene data show CDR1 as LNHDA and CDR2 as SQIVND (reference sequence). The V end lost 5 bases, the J end lost 9 bases, and 14 bases lay between the germline ends. This CDR3 spans 13 amino acids. The CDR3 sequence is CASSHTSTREQFF. DNA of the CDR3: TGTGCCAGTAGTCACACTAGCACGCGTGAGCAGTTCTTC.

This sequence joins TRBV7-9 and TRBJ1-4, with 8 bases that match TRBD1. This CDR3 region has 15 residues. The trim removed 1 base at V and 8 bases at J, leaving 6 bases unmatched. Germline CDR1 reads SEHNR; CDR2 reads FQNEAQ (reference sequence). CDR3 residues: CASSLGTGRREKLFF. CDR3 coding DNA: TGTGCCAGCAGCTTAGGGACAGGGCGGCGGGAAAAACTGTTTTTT.

This chain joins TRBV12-3 or TRBV12-4 and TRBJ2-5; TRBD2 might be the D (7 bases). Trimming left V 7 bases short and J 4 bases short, with 13 bases between. The CDR3 consists of 13 residues. In nucleotides, the CDR3 is TGTGCCAGCAAAGGGGGGGTCGGAGAGACCCAGTACTTC. Translating it yields CASKGGVGETQYF.

The gene calls are TRBV11-2 and TRBJ2-7; D unclear. This CDR3 spans 11 amino acids. Germline V gene lookup returns CDR1 SGHAT and CDR2 FQNNGV. Trimming stripped 5 bases from V and 1 base from J, with 3 bases between. The CDR3 spells CASSQSYEQYF. The CDR3 DNA sequence: TGTGCCAGCAGCCAGTCCTACGAGCAGTACTTC. Full variable domain (missing parts from reference TRBV11-2 and TRBJ2-7): EAGVAQSPRYKIIEKRQSVAFWCNPISGHATLYWYQQILGQGPKLLIQFQNNGVVDDSQLPKDRFSAERLKGVDSTLKIQPAKLEDSAVYLCASSQSYEQYFGPGTRLTVT.

The chain employs TRBV7-2 and TRBJ1-1; D is ambiguous. With 3 bases removed from V and 3 bases from J, the gap between germline ends came to 14 bases. This CDR3 spans 15 amino acids. Germline V lookup: CDR1 SGHTA, CDR2 FQGNSA. CDR3 DNA sequence: TGTGCCAGCAGCTTCCTCAGGTGGAGGGACACTGAAGCTTTCTTT. It translates to CASSFLRWRDTEAFF. The entire variable domain, with the rest obtained from reference TRBV7-2 and TRBJ1-1, is as follows: GAGVSQSPSNKVTEKGKDVELRCDPISGHTALYWYRQSLGQGLEFLIYFQGNSAPDKSGLPSDRFSAERTGGSVSTLTIQRTQQEDSAVYLCASSFLRWRDTEAFFGQGTRLTVV.

This sequence joins TRBV30 and TRBJ2-7; 10 nucleotides line up with TRBD1. This CDR3 comprises 14 residues. With V trimmed by 6 bases and J by 5 bases, 10 bases remained unmatched. The germline V gene encodes CDR1 GTSNPN and CDR2 SVGIG (reference sequence). CDR3: CACYRDRGINEQYF. As DNA, the CDR3 is TGTGCCTGTTACCGGGACAGGGGCATCAACGAGCAGTACTTC.

This rearrangement joins TRBV29-1 to TRBJ1-5; D is perhaps TRBD1 (5 bases). The germline V gene has CDR1 SQVTM and CDR2 ANQGSEA. This CDR3 region has 15 residues. The V gene lost 6 bases and the J gene lost 0 bases, with 15 bases spanning the gap. DNA of the CDR3: TGCAGCGTCTCGAGATCGACAGATAGCAATCAGCCCCAGCATTTT. It encodes CSVSRSTDSNQPQHF.

In this sample, this clone turned up once. In DNA, the CDR3 is TGCGCCAGCAGCCAAGATAGACAACTAGTAGCCAACGTCCTGACTTTC. Its translation is CASSQDRQLVANVLTF. This chain links TRBV4-3 with TRBJ2-6, with D maybe TRBD2 (5 bases). CDR3 length: 16 residues. CDR1 LGHNA and CDR2 YSLEER come from the germline V gene. Trimming took 0 bases from V and 7 from J, leaving 13 bases between them.

The CDR3 DNA is TGTGCCAGCATAAAAGTGGGGGCCGGCGTGGAGCAGTTCTTC. It translates to CASIKVGAGVEQFF. This chain uses TRBV27 with TRBJ2-1; D might be TRBD1 (6 bases). The CDR3 has 14 amino acids. V was pared by 7 bases and J by 10 bases, with 20 bases between. Looked up from germline, CDR1 is MNHEY and CDR2 is SMNVEV (reference sequence).

V usage is TRBV30 and J usage is TRBJ1-1; maybe TRBD1 (5 bases). Germline CDR1 and CDR2: GTSNPN and SVGIG (reference sequence). The CDR3 is made up of 14 amino acids. V lost 2 bases and J 1 base, leaving 11 bases between the germline ends. In nucleotides, the CDR3 is TGTGCCTGGAGTCCGGGACTTCCGAACACTGAAGCTTTCTTT. Translating it yields CAWSPGLPNTEAFF.

The chain is built from TRBV7-3 and TRBJ2-1; perhaps TRBD2 as D (5 bases). V gave up 2 bases and J gave up 2 bases, with 10 bases separating them. The CDR3 loop spans 15 amino acids. Per the germline V gene, CDR1 is SGHTA and CDR2 is FQGTGA. CDR3 DNA sequence: TGTGCCAGCAGCTTAGAACGGGAACCCTACAATGAGCAGTTCTTC. As protein: CASSLEREPYNEQFF.

This rearrangement joins TRBV5-6 to TRBJ2-2; 10 nucleotides line up with TRBD2. This CDR3 contains 16 residues. From germline, CDR1 is SGHDT and CDR2 YYEEEE. Unmatched junction bases numbered 4, after V lost 2 bases and J lost 3 bases. The CDR3 region is CASSLSGRGYTGELFF. The CDR3 DNA is TGTGCCAGCAGCTTAAGCGGGAGGGGATACACCGGGGAGCTGTTTTTT.

The gene calls are TRBV29-1 and TRBJ2-7, with TRBD1 as a possible D gene (5 bases). Deletions cut 6 bases from V and 2 bases from J, with 23 bases between. This CDR3 comprises 16 residues. The germline CDR1 and CDR2 sequences are SQVTM and ANQGSEA. This CDR3 reads CSVTGPDRRSTYEQYF. Written as DNA, the CDR3 is TGCAGCGTAACTGGTCCCGACAGAAGGTCGACCTACGAGCAGTACTTC.

The genes are TRBV2 and TRBJ2-2, with 8 nucleotides matching TRBD1. Germline V gives CDR1 SNHLY, CDR2 FYNNEI. CDR3 length equals 15 residues. J lost 6 bases, V lost 3 bases, and 6 bases had no gene match. The CDR3 here is CASSERTGFAGELFF. The CDR3 DNA is TGTGCCAGCAGTGAGAGGACAGGGTTTGCCGGGGAGCTGTTTTTT.

The table lists this clone with a few counts. J is TRBJ2-7 and V is TRBV2; 7 nucleotides agree with TRBD1. CDR3 length equals 13 residues. Trimming took 4 bases from V and 3 from J; bases not matched to a gene: 3. Germline V CDR1 and CDR2: SNHLY, FYNNEI. The CDR3 nucleotides are TGTGCCAGCAGTGGGACAGGAGACTACGAGCAGTACTTC. Translation: CASSGTGDYEQYF.

V usage is TRBV28 and J usage is TRBJ1-5; 7 bases agree with TRBD1. The V gene end was trimmed by 5 bases and the J gene end by 6 bases; junction bases not matched to a gene: 10. CDR1 MDHEN and CDR2 SYDVKM come from the germline V gene. This CDR3 spans 15 amino acids. CDR3 protein: CASSTLTGTVQPQHF. The CDR3 DNA is TGTGCCAGCAGTACATTAACCGGGACAGTTCAGCCCCAGCATTTT. Looking up the rest from reference TRBV28 and TRBJ1-5 gives the full variable domain: DVKVTQSSRYLVKRTGEKVFLECVQDMDHENMFWYRQDPGLGLRLIYFSYDVKMKEKGDIPEGYSVSREKKERFSLILESASTNQTSMYLCASSTLTGTVQPQHFGDGTRLSIL.

V usage is TRBV7-2 and J usage is TRBJ1-6; D is unresolved. Germline values: CDR1 SGHTA, CDR2 FQGNSA. The germline V and J ends were trimmed by 5 bases and 6 bases, with 8 bases remaining between them. CDR3 size: 13 residues. The CDR3 reads CASSAGSNSPLHF. The DNA for the CDR3 is TGTGCCAGCAGCGCTGGTAGTAATTCACCCCTCCACTTT. Filled out from reference TRBV7-2 and TRBJ1-6, the complete variable domain reads GAGVSQSPSNKVTEKGKDVELRCDPISGHTALYWYRQSLGQGLEFLIYFQGNSAPDKSGLPSDRFSAERTGGSVSTLTIQRTQQEDSAVYLCASSAGSNSPLHFGNGTRLTVT.

CDR3 amino acids: CASSPGQGSYNEQFF. In nucleotides, the CDR3 is TGCGCCAGCAGCCCAGGACAGGGGTCCTACAATGAGCAGTTCTTC. The gene calls are TRBV5-1 and TRBJ2-1; TRBD1 aligns across 9 bases. The J segment lost 1 base and the V segment lost 4 bases, leaving 3 bases of the junction unmatched. Germline V gives CDR1 SGHRS, CDR2 YFSETQ. CDR3 length equals 15 residues.

This clone was recorded only once. The rearrangement uses TRBV5-1 and TRBJ2-2; no firm D call. Germline loops: CDR1 SGHRS, CDR2 YFSETQ. Trimming removed 4 bases from V and 5 bases from J, with 6 bases in between. CDR3 length: 12 residues. This CDR3 reads CASSTGTGELFF. CDR3 bases: TGCGCCAGCAGCACCGGGACCGGGGAGCTGTTTTTT.

The chain links TRBV28 to TRBJ2-7, with 7 bases that match TRBD1. Germline lookup yields CDR1 MDHEN and CDR2 SYDVKM. The CDR3 length is 15 residues. V shed 2 bases and J 2 bases; nucleotides not matched to a gene: 6. CDR3 region: CASSLIRQGPYEQYF. In DNA, the CDR3 is TGTGCCAGCAGTTTAATTCGACAGGGACCCTACGAGCAGTACTTC.